These 17 T cell receptor beta chains were sequenced from one sample in a study of cytomegalovirus exposure and HLA in healthy donors. PCR employed 60 Vbeta and 13 Jbeta primers. Assay: immunoSEQ multiplex PCR; the TCRdb copy retains only in-frame clones and omits some. The sample includes over 65,000 clones, more than 75% of them seen just once. Material for sequencing was PBMCs. The source of these receptors is a woman aged 40 to 50 in good health and CMV-seropositive.

This clone was counted only a few times. J is TRBJ2-1 and V is TRBV9; 7 bases agree with TRBD2. The CDR3 extends over 16 amino acids. Unmatched junction bases numbered 7, after V lost 4 bases and J lost 0 bases. The germline CDR1 and CDR2 sequences are SGDLS and YYNGEE. CDR3: CASSQSAGSSYNEQFF. CDR3 sequence (DNA): TGTGCCAGCAGCCAGTCAGCGGGATCCTCCTACAATGAGCAGTTCTTC.

The chain has TRBV19 and TRBJ2-3; 7 positions match TRBD2. There are 15 residues in the CDR3. Germline CDR1 and CDR2: LNHDA and SQIVND (reference sequence). The V and J ends lost 6 bases and 0 bases, in that order; junction bases with no gene match: 6. CDR3 residues: CASSLSGPSTDTQYF. CDR3 bases: TGTGCCAGTAGCCTTAGCGGGCCCAGCACAGATACGCAGTATTTT.

This chain joins TRBV28 and TRBJ1-5; the D is unclear. CDR3 length: 17 amino acids. Germline V gene data show CDR1 as MDHEN and CDR2 as SYDVKM. V was trimmed by 7 bases and J by 6 bases, leaving 25 bases between them. Written as DNA, the CDR3 is TGTGCCAGCACCTCCGGAGGTAATCCTATTACGAGTCAGCCCCAGCATTTT. Residues: CASTSGGNPITSQPQHF.

The chain links TRBV4-3 to TRBJ2-1, with TRBD2 identical over 8 bases. The germline V gene has CDR1 LGHNA and CDR2 YSLEER. The CDR3 totals 19 residues. Trimming removed 0 bases from V and 9 bases from J; junction bases left unmatched: 19. The CDR3 bases are TGCGCCAGCAGCCAAGAAGGGCACGGGGGGGCTAGCGGATTCATTGAGCAGTTCTTC. Translation gives CASSQEGHGGASGFIEQFF.

The J gene is TRBJ1-2, the V gene TRBV30, with D uncertain. CDR3 length equals 11 residues. The ends were cut back, 2 bases at V and 10 bases at J, with 11 bases in the middle. CDR1 is GTSNPN and CDR2 is SVGIG in the germline V gene (reference sequence). Here the CDR3 DNA reads TGTGCCTGGAGTCTGTTCGGAGCCTACACCTTC. Residues: CAWSLFGAYTF. The whole variable domain, filled in from reference TRBV30 and TRBJ1-2, reads SQTIHQWPATLVQPVGSPLSLECTVEGTSNPNLYWYRQAAGRGLQLLFYSVGIGQISSEVPQNLSASRPQDRQFILSSKKLLLSDSGFYLCAWSLFGAYTFGSGTRLTVV.

This clone has just a few counts. V usage is TRBV28 and J usage is TRBJ2-7; tentative D call: TRBD1 (6 bases). V lost 6 bases and J lost 1, with 13 bases in between. Per germline, CDR1 MDHEN and CDR2 SYDVKM. CDR3 length equals 14 residues. CDR3 nucleotides: TGTGCCAGCAGCCCCTCTGACAGGTCCTACGAGCAGTACTTC. Protein sequence: CASSPSDRSYEQYF.

J is TRBJ1-2 and V is TRBV5-1; TRBD1 might be the D (6 bases). The CDR3 length is 14 residues. Germline V gives CDR1 SGHRS, CDR2 YFSETQ. Trimming took 4 bases from V and 4 from J, leaving 14 bases between them. The CDR3 protein is CASSVTGPSYGYTF. For the CDR3, the DNA is TGCGCCAGCAGCGTTACAGGGCCGAGCTATGGCTACACCTTC.

The gene calls are TRBV29-1 and TRBJ1-3, with D uncertain. Germline loops: CDR1 SQVTM, CDR2 ANQGSEA. The CDR3 contains 14 residues. The ends were cut back, 8 bases at V and 0 bases at J, with 14 bases in the middle. The chain's CDR3 is CSTGCRHSGNTIYF. The CDR3 nucleotides are TGCAGCACCGGCTGCAGGCACTCTGGAAACACCATATATTTT.

The chain carries TRBV2 and TRBJ2-3; D not resolved. Germline V gives CDR1 SNHLY, CDR2 FYNNEI. Trimming took off 5 bases at V and 4 bases at J, with 13 bases between the two ends. This CDR3 contains 14 residues. Here the CDR3 DNA reads TGTGCCAGCAGTTTAAATAGCCGCGCAGATACGCAGTATTTT. Its translation: CASSLNSRADTQYF. The variable domain in full, with the rest retrieved from reference TRBV2 and TRBJ2-3, is EPEVTQTPSHQVTQMGQEVILRCVPISNHLYFYWYRQILGQKVEFLVSFYNNEISEKSEIFDDQFSVERPDGSNFTLKIRSTKLEDSAMYFCASSLNSRADTQYFGPGTRLTVL.

As regards this clone: Other nucleotide sequences in the sample specify the same CDR3. The J gene is TRBJ2-5, the V gene TRBV18, with TRBD2 matching 7 bases. The V segment lost 3 bases and the J segment 4 bases; nucleotides outside the gene matches: 2. Germline CDR1 and CDR2: KGHSH and LQKENI. The CDR3 covers 13 residues. CDR3: CASSPGGGETQYF. DNA for the CDR3: TGTGCCAGCTCACCCGGCGGGGGAGAGACCCAGTACTTC.

The chain uses TRBV6-1 and TRBJ1-5, with 7 bases identical to TRBD1. V dropped 7 bases and J dropped 6; count of bases not matched to a gene: 3. Germline V gene data show CDR1 as MNHNS and CDR2 as SASEGT. This CDR3 region has 12 residues. CDR3 protein: CASTDRAQPQHF. Here the CDR3 DNA reads TGTGCCAGCACCGACAGGGCTCAGCCCCAGCATTTT.

V usage is TRBV6-1 and J usage is TRBJ2-2; 9 bases map to TRBD1. The CDR3 is 15 residues long. The germline V gene has CDR1 MNHNS and CDR2 SASEGT. V dropped 8 bases and J dropped 0; count of bases not matched to a gene: 4. Here the CDR3 reads CASERQGANTGELFF. CDR3 nucleotide sequence: TGTGCCAGCGAGAGACAGGGGGCGAACACCGGGGAGCTGTTTTTT.

The V and J genes are TRBV5-1 and TRBJ2-7, with D perhaps matching TRBD2 (5 bases). V shed 0 bases and J shed 3 bases, with 16 bases lying between them. The CDR3 spans 16 residues. In germline, CDR1 is SGHRS, CDR2 YFSETQ. The CDR3 protein is CASSLGATGLFYEQYF. The CDR3 DNA reads TGCGCCAGCAGCTTGGGGGCTACTGGACTGTTCTACGAGCAGTACTTC.

CDR3 nucleotide sequence: TGTGCCAGCAGTATACAACCGGGACTAGCGGGACGGGCGGAGTTCTTC. Protein sequence: CASSIQPGLAGRAEFF. The rearrangement links TRBV28 to TRBJ2-1; TRBD2 matches at 13 bases. V dropped 5 bases and J dropped 14; count of bases not matched to a gene: 15. CDR1 is MDHEN and CDR2 is SYDVKM in the germline V gene. The CDR3 spans 16 residues.

The V call is TRBV6-5, the J call TRBJ1-1, with D perhaps TRBD1 (5 bases). The CDR3 consists of 14 residues. V gave up 6 bases and J gave up 1 base, with 12 bases separating them. The V gene's germline CDR1 is MNHEY and CDR2 SVGAGI. The CDR3 coding sequence is TGTGCCAGCAGATGGGGCCAGGAGAACACTGAAGCTTTCTTT. Amino acids: CASRWGQENTEAFF.

This chain connects TRBV28 to TRBJ2-6, with 7 bases lining up with TRBD1. CDR3 length: 15 residues. Germline CDR1 MDHEN, CDR2 SYDVKM. Trimming cost V 5 bases and J 2 bases; bases outside gene matches: 3. As DNA, the CDR3 is TGTGCCAGCAGTACGGGGACAGCTGGGGCCAACGTCCTGACTTTC. Protein product: CASSTGTAGANVLTF.

Here the CDR3 DNA reads TGTGCCAGCAATAAACAGGGGACCTCTGGAAACACCATATATTTT. Encoded protein: CASNKQGTSGNTIYF. The chain recombines TRBV28 with TRBJ1-3; 7 bases align to TRBD1. Trimming removed 7 bases from V and 0 bases from J; junction bases left unmatched: 6. Looked up from germline, CDR1 is MDHEN and CDR2 is SYDVKM. The CDR3 loop spans 15 amino acids. The complete variable domain, with remaining parts taken from reference TRBV28 and TRBJ1-3, reads DVKVTQSSRYLVKRTGEKVFLECVQDMDHENMFWYRQDPGLGLRLIYFSYDVKMKEKGDIPEGYSVSREKKERFSLILESASTNQTSMYLCASNKQGTSGNTIYFGEGSWLTVV.